This T cell receptor (beta chain) stems from a study of CXCR3-negative and CXCR3-positive naive CD8 T cells. About this clonotype itself: Antigen: not known.

The CDR3 contains 13 residues. Germline-derived CDR1 and CDR2 are SGHAT and FQNNGV. The libraries of TRB cDNA were constructed through 5' RACE using UMI labels. TCRdb reanalyzed the 5' RACE reads and collapses them to one entry per CDR3 protein, without DNA. The listing records roughly 120,000 distinct CDR3 sequences. Cells classed as naive CD8+ T cells were CD45RO-CCR7+CD27+CD95-. Study-level results: Memory, not naive, CXCR3-negative and CXCR3-positive cells differed in TRBV-TRBJ usage. CXCR3-positive naive cells had TRB CDR3s that were more hydrophobic than CXCR3-negative naive cells had.

The chain couples TRBV11-2 to TRBJ2-5. This sequence was found in a human donor in good health. Some clones in this sample may be carry-over from other donors' samples. Sequencing was carried out using naive CXCR3+ CD8+ T cells from blood. Subset defined: CD45RO-CCR7+CD27+CD95- naive CD8+ T cells expressing CXCR3 (TNR3+). The CDR3 sequence is CASSLEPQETQYF.